The entry below describes one TCR beta chain. The table lists this clone with a count of one. Its antigen remains undetermined. No quality values exist for individual bases; no much larger clone is one base distant. The meaning of the sample's time point label: baseline before first vaccination. Samples from vaccinated people were obtained from the UK trials COV001 and COV002, which included a single-blind randomized controlled phase 2/3 trial of AZD1222 (ChAdOx1 nCoV-19) in healthy adults. For TCRbeta chain sequencing, PBMC samples from trial participants were taken at day 0 and at day 28 after the second dose. The data were obtained in a study of T cell responses to AZD1222 COVID-19 vaccine (dated by TCRdb to the early 2020s). With regard to the full study: Because spike-specific TCR depth and breadth did not differ between the two schedules, AZD1222 recipients who got a second dose at roughly 4 weeks were pooled with those who got a second dose at roughly 12 weeks. A total of around 240 trial participants underwent TCR sequencing, of whom 200 to 220 received two doses of AZD1222 and around 25 received two doses of the MenACWY control vaccine. Enrollment into the trials was organized by age into subgroups of 18-55, 56-69 and 70-plus years, and those subgroups contained approximately 160, 26 and 62 TCR-sequenced participants, respectively.

The CDR3 regions of human TCRbeta chains were analyzed by immunosequencing. As for the original processing: TCRs in the repertoires were matched against a reference library of SARS-CoV-2-specific TCRs that had been generated with the MIRA antigen-specificity platform. Breadth meant the fraction of unique TCRs that were SARS-CoV-2-associated, whereas depth meant the fraction of total T cells that were SARS-CoV-2-associated. Using the MIRA data, each spike-specific TCR was assigned both to the spike region to which the TCR was reactive and to a CD4 or CD8 class. Log10-transformed breadth and depth values were compared by one-way ANOVA with Sidak's multiple comparisons tests. TCRdb took this table from immuneACCESS and kept in-frame rearrangements with V and J called. Such tables lack part of the clones; where checked against another copy, unresolved V genes explain under half of the gap, and the rest is unexplained. From that table come the V and J calls and clone size; the DNA was used to work out D and trimming. The table for this sample lists around 170,000 clones; around 90% of them were counted only once. The ten most abundant clones make up 0.75% to 1% of the sample.

Overall study results and their limits: In the small 56-69-year group, the increase in depth fell short of significance, most likely because of low power. Because no day 14 peak-response samples were available, the repertoires could be characterized only after the peak T cell response. Participants were mostly white British, with more females than males. The authors suggested clonal diversity may have been underestimated. Conclusions about previously exposed vaccinees are limited because only a handful of AZD1222 recipients were SARS-CoV-2 seropositive at baseline. Reportedly, close to half of the unique spike-specific TCRs recognized epitopes lying outside the regions that are mutated in the B.1.351 and B.1.1.7 variants. The whole spike protein was spanned by vaccine-associated CD4 TCRs, and dominant responses were seen in regions 160-218 and 743-854. After two AZD1222 doses, spike-specific TCR breadth and depth were significantly higher than at day 0 and than in MenACWY recipients.

The sample was peripheral blood, taken on day 0 of AZD1222 vaccination. This TCR came from an adult in good health.

The CDR3 sequence is CASSPTQNNRVGNTIYF. The nucleotides are TGCGCCAGCAGCCCGACCCAGAACAACAGGGTTGGAAACACCATATATTTT. In this chain, TRBV5-1 is recombined with TRBJ1-3; TRBD1 is a possible D gene, resting on 6 matching bases. Counted from cysteine to phenylalanine, this CDR3 has 17 amino acids. Of all the DNA, just the CDR3 is kept, 51 bases in frame from base 1. The germline V gene yields SGHRS for CDR1 and YFSETQ for CDR2. Cut back by 4 bases and 3 bases, the V and J ends lie 20 bases apart.